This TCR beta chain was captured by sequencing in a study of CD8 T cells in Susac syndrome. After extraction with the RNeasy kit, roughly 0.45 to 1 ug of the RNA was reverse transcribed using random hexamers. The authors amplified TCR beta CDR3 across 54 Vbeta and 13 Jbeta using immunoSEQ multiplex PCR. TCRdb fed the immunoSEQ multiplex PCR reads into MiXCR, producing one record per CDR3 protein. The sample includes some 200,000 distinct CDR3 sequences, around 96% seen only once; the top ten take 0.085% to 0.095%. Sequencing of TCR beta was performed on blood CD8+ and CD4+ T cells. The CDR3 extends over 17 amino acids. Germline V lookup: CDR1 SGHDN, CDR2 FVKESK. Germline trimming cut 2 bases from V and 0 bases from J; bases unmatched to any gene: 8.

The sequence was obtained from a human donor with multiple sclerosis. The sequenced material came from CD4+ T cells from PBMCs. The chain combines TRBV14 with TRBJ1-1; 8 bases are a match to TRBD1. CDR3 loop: CASSQIDRGLLNTEAFF. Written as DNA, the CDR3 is TGTGCCAGCAGCCAAATTGACAGGGGATTATTGAACACTGAAGCTTTCTTT.